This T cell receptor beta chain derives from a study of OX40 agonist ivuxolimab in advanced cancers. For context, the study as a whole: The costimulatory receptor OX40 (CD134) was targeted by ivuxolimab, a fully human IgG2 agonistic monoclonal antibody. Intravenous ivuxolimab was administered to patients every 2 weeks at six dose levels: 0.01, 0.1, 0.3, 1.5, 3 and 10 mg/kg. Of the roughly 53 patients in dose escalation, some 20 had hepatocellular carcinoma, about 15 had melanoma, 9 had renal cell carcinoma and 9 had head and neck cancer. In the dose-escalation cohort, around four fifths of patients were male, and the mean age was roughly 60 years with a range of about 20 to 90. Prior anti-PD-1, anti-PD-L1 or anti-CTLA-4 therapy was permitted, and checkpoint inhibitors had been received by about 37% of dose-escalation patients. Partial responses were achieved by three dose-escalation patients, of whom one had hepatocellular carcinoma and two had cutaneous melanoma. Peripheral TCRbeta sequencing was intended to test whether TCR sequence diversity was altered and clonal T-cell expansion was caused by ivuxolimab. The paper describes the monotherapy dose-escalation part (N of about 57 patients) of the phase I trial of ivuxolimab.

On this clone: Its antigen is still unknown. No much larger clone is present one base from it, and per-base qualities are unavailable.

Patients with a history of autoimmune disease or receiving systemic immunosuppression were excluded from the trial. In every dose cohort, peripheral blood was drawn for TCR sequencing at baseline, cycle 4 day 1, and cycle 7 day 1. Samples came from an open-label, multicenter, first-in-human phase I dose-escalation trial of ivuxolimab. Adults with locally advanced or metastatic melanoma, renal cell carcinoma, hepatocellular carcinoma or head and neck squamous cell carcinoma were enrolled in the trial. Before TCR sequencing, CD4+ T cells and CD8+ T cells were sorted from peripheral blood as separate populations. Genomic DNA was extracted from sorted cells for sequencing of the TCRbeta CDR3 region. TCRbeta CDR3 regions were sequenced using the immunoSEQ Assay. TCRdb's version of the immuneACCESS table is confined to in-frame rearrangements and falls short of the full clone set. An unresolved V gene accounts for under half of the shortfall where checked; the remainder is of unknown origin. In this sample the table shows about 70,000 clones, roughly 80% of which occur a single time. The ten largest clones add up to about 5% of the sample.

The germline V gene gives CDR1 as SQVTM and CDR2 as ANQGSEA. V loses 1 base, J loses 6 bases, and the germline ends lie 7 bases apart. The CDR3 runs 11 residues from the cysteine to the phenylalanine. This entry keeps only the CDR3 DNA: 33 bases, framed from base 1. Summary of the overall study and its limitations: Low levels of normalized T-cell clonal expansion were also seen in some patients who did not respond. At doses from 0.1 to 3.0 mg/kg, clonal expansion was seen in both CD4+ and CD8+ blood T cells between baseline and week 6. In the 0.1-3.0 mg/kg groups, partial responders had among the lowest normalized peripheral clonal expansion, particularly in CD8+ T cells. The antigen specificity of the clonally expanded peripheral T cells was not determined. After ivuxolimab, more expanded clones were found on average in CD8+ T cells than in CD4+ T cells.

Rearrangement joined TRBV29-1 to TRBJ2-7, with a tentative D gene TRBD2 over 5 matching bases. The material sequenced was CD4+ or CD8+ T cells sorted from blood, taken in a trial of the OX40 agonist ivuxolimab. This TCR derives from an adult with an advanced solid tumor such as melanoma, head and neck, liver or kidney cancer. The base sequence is TGCAGCGTTGAAGCGGGATCCGAGCAGTACTTC. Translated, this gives CSVEAGSEQYF.